Shown below are 2 T cell receptor beta chains from a single sample sequenced in a study of metastatic and nonmetastatic thyroid tumors. Through MiXCR, TCRdb re-clonotyped the PCR reads. The sample yields around 70,000 clones, more than 15% seen once. Thyroid surgery was preceded by no treatment in any patient. Sequencing was performed on blood. Every receptor here comes from a female donor with papillary thyroid cancer or a benign thyroid nodule (not recorded which). Some clones in this sample may be carry-over from other donors' samples.

The rearrangement joins TRBV6-1 to TRBJ2-7; 12 bases match TRBD2. CDR1 and CDR2 (germline): MNHNS, SASEGT. V shed 10 bases, J shed 5 bases, and the junction held 9 bases outside the gene matches. There are 14 residues in the CDR3. CDR3 sequence reads: CAILLAGGPNEQYF. The CDR3 nucleotides read TGTGCCATCCTCCTAGCGGGAGGGCCCAACGAGCAGTACTTC.

This clone was found once. The gene calls are TRBV18 and TRBJ1-1; D is possibly TRBD1 (5 bases). The ends were cut back, 1 base at V and 4 bases at J, with 10 bases in the middle. The CDR3 loop spans 14 amino acids. Germline V gene sequence: CDR1 KGHSH, CDR2 LQKENI. CDR3 sequence: CASSPQQDSTEAFF. DNA of the CDR3: TGTGCCAGCTCACCACAACAAGACAGCACTGAAGCTTTCTTT.